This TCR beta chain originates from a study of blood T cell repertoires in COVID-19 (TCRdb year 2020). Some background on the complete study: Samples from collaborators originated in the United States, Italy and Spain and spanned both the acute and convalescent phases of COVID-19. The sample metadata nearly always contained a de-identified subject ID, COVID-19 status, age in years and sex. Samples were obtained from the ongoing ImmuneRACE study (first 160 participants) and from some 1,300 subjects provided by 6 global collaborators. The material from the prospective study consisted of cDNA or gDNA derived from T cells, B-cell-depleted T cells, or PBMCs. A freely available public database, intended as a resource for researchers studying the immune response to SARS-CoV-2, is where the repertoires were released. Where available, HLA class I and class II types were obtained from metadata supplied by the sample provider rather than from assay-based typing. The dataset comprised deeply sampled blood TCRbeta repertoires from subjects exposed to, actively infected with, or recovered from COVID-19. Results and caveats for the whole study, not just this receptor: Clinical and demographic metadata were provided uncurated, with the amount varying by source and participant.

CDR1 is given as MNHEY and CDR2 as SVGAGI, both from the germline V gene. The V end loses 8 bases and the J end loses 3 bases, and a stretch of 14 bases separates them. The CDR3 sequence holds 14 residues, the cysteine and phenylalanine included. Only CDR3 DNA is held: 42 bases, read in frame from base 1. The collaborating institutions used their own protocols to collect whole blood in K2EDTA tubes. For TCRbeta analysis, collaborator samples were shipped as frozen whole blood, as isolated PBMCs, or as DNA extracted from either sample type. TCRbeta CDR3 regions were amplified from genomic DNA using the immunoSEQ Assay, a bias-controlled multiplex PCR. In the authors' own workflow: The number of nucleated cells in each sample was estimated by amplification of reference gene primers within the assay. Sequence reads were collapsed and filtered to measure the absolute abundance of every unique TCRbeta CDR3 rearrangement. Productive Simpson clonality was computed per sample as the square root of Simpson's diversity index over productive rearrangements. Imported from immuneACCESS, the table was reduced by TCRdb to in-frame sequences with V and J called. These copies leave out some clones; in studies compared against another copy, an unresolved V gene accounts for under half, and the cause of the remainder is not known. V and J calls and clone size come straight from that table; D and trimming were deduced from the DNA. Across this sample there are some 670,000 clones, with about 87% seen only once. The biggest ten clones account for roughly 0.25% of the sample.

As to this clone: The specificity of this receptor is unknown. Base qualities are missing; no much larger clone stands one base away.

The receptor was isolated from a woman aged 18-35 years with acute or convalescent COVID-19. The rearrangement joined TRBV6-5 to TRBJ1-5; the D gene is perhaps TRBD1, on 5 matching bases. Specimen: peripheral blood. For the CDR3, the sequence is CASLVGGYNQPQHF. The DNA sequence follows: TGTGCCAGCCTGGTGGGGGGTTACAATCAGCCCCAGCATTTT.